This T cell receptor (beta chain) derives from a study of graft-versus-host responses after intestinal transplantation. Study background: For two to four years after anti-thymocyte globulin induction, all recipients took tacrolimus and steroids.

The CDR3 runs 13 residues. V lost 0 bases and J lost 3, with 6 bases in between. Germline assignment: CDR1 SGHRS and CDR2 YFSETQ. Assay used: immunoSEQ multiplex PCR; TCRdb lists only in-frame clones, some missing. The sample contains roughly 99,000 clones, approximately 85% of which appear only once. The material sequenced was PBMCs, taken 255 days after intestinal transplant. This sequence joins TRBV5-1 and TRBJ1-2; the D is unclear. The origin of this receptor is a human patient who received an intestinal transplant, so some T cells may come from the graft donor. CDR3 in amino acids: CASSLDGYYGYTF. In DNA, the CDR3 is TGCGCCAGCAGCTTGGACGGCTACTATGGCTACACCTTC.